A single sample gave rise to the 10 T cell receptor beta chains below, sequenced in a study of CD8+CD57+ T cells in acquired aplastic anemia. All sequencing subjects had displayed CD8+CD57+ cell expansion on flow cytometry. Genomic DNA was employed as the template in profiling TCR beta VDJ and CDR3. TCRdb analysed the reads with MiXCR anew, one entry per CDR3 protein. Among about 250,000 distinct CDR3 sequences listed, 40% to 50% were seen once. The sequenced sample was sorted CD4+, CD8+, or CD8+CD57+ T cells (not recorded which) from PBMCs. The origin of the receptors is a human donor with aplastic anemia.

The chain couples TRBV7-8 to TRBJ1-5; 7 bases match TRBD1. Germline V gene sequence: CDR1 SGHVS, CDR2 FQNEAQ. Unmatched junction bases numbered 12, after V lost 5 bases and J lost 5 bases. The CDR3 extends over 16 amino acids. Here the CDR3 reads CASSPPGGNYYQPQHF. CDR3 bases: TGTGCCAGCAGCCCCCCAGGGGGGAATTACTATCAGCCCCAGCATTTT.

In the case of this clonotype: This may stem from a read error, because a much larger clone lies one nucleotide away. The chain recombines TRBV9 with TRBJ2-5; D is undetermined. The germline V gene encodes CDR1 SGDLS and CDR2 YYNGEE. The CDR3 runs 15 residues. CDR3 amino acids: CASSLEFDSQEAQYF. The CDR3 DNA follows: TGTGCCAGCAGCTTAGAGTTCGACTCACAAGAGGCCCAGTACTTC. The complete variable domain, with remaining parts taken from reference TRBV9 and TRBJ2-5, reads DSGVTQTPKHLITATGQRVTLRCSPRSGDLSVYWYQQSLDQGLQFLIQYYNGEERAKGNILERFSAQQFPDLHSELNLSSLELGDSALYFCASSLEFDSQEAQYFGPGTRLLVL.

This clonotype was detected ten times or more. This chain links TRBV20-1 with TRBJ2-7; D might be TRBD2 (6 bases). The CDR3 totals 16 residues. CDR1 is DFQATT, CDR2 SNEGSKA, per germline (reference sequence). The V end was cut by 3 bases, the J end by 2 bases, with 20 bases between. CDR3 DNA sequence: TGCAGTGCTAGCCTTCTAATCCGGGACTCTACCTACGAGCAGTACTTC. Residues: CSASLLIRDSTYEQYF.

This clonotype was recorded at least ten times. The chain joins TRBV9 to TRBJ2-7, with D possibly being TRBD2 (6 bases). The CDR3 is made up of 14 amino acids. V was pared by 1 base and J by 7 bases, with 15 bases between. The germline CDR1 and CDR2 sequences are SGDLS and YYNGEE. CDR3 loop: CASSVRWEAGEQYF. CDR3 in DNA: TGTGCCAGCAGCGTAAGGTGGGAGGCGGGAGAGCAGTACTTC.

This clonotype was recorded a few times. The V and J genes are TRBV12-3 or TRBV12-4 and TRBJ1-6; D is unclear. The V end lost 3 bases, the J end lost 10 bases, and 7 bases lay between the germline ends. The CDR3 covers 12 residues. CDR3 in DNA: TGTGCCAGCAGTTTGGCGAGGTCACCCCTCCACTTT. Its translation: CASSLARSPLHF.

This clonotype turned up a few times. Here the CDR3 omits its conserved ending phenylalanine or tryptophan, so a read error is the likely source. The DNA is omitted, as the CDR3 cannot be located on it reliably, and the CDR3 follows TCRdb's listing. V gene TRBV7-9 combines with J gene TRBJ1-1; the table gives TRBD1 as D, unverified against the DNA. Looked up from germline, CDR1 is SEHNR and CDR2 is FQNEAQ (reference sequence). The CDR3 extends over 11 residues, inclusive of both ends. The chain's CDR3 is CASRLPGQRFY.

This clonotype was counted at least ten times. V is TRBV5-5 and J is TRBJ1-1, with D uncertain. Germline V gene data show CDR1 as SGHKS and CDR2 as YYEKEE (reference sequence). The CDR3 contains 13 residues. Trimming cost V 4 bases and J 4 bases, with 11 bases left between them. The CDR3 DNA reads as TGTGCCAGCAGCGGTCTGTCCAGCACTGAAGCTTTCTTT. It encodes CASSGLSSTEAFF.

This clonotype was seen many times. The chain carries TRBV11-2 and TRBJ2-5; no definite D call. Germline V gene data show CDR1 as SGHAT and CDR2 as FQNNGV. Trimming left V 0 bases short and J 4 bases short, with 9 bases between. The CDR3 is 14 amino acids. CDR3 nucleotide sequence: TGTGCCAGCAGCTTAGAGGCCAGACGAGAGACCCAGTACTTC. Translation: CASSLEARRETQYF. Full variable domain (remainder filled in from reference TRBV11-2 and TRBJ2-5): EAGVAQSPRYKIIEKRQSVAFWCNPISGHATLYWYQQILGQGPKLLIQFQNNGVVDDSQLPKDRFSAERLKGVDSTLKIQPAKLEDSAVYLCASSLEARRETQYFGPGTRLLVL.

In this sample, this clonotype turned up a few times. DNA of the CDR3: TGTGCCAGCAGTTTATCGTCCGGGGATAGCGTTCCCGGGGAGCTGTTTTTT. Its protein product is CASSLSSGDSVPGELFF. The gene calls are TRBV27 and TRBJ2-2; D possibly corresponds to TRBD2 (5 bases). Trimming removed 0 bases from V and 6 bases from J, with 17 bases in between. Germline CDR1 reads MNHEY; CDR2 reads SMNVEV (reference sequence). This CDR3 is built from 17 residues.

This clonotype was seen ten or more times. V usage is TRBV7-3 and J usage is TRBJ1-1, with a weak D call TRBD1 (5 bases). V lost 4 bases and J 5 bases, leaving 11 bases between the germline ends. Germline V gives CDR1 SGHTA, CDR2 FQGTGA. The CDR3 is 13 amino acids. This CDR3 is CASSYGGRTEAFF. Written as DNA, the CDR3 is TGTGCCAGCAGCTACGGGGGACGAACTGAAGCTTTCTTT.